This T cell receptor (beta chain) comes out of a study of PD-1 blockade in classical Hodgkin lymphoma. Points from the study as a whole: Newly diagnosed patients were said to have less baseline TCR diversity than healthy donors did. Whatever underlies the repertoire differences (possibly disease activity or prior therapy) remains undefined.

Data came from immunoSEQ multiplex PCR; TCRdb stores just in-frame clones and leaves some out. The table shows about 32,000 clones, with roughly nine tenths occurring only once. The time point is: newly diagnosed, previously untreated cHL patient sample. CD4+ T cells were purified from thawed PBMCs by negative selection. Untreated, newly diagnosed classical Hodgkin lymphoma PBMCs served for comparison. Germline-derived CDR1 and CDR2 are ENHRY and SYGVKD. CDR3 length: 17 amino acids. The V gene lost 0 bases and the J gene lost 0 bases, with 12 bases spanning the gap. As for this clone: Its antigen is undetermined.

The rearrangement joins TRBV10-3 to TRBJ2-1; the D call may be TRBD1 or TRBD2 (5 bases each). This TCR was sampled from a human donor with classical Hodgkin lymphoma. The sequenced sample was CD4+ T cells from blood. CDR3 sequence reads: CAISESESGTSYNEQFF. The CDR3 bases are TGTGCCATCAGTGAGTCGGAATCGGGGACCTCCTACAATGAGCAGTTCTTC.